This is a list of T cell receptor beta chains from one sample in a study of T-cell memory formation after mild COVID-19. MiXCR, run by TCRdb on the 5' RACE reads, gives a single entry per CDR3 protein. The sample lists almost 550,000 distinct CDR3 sequences, roughly 21% seen once, with about 12% in the top ten. Sequencing input: PBMCs or a T cell subset sorted from them (not recorded which). These receptors came from an adult woman who had mild COVID-19 (a few samples of this study predate the infection). Cell type and time point are not known. CDR3s include the opening cysteine and the closing phenylalanine or tryptophan. D genes are given only for firm matches. Clone sizes are given selectively: once, few, many, or a class where the clone is expanded.

v_call: TRBV12-3/TRBV12-4
clone_size: many
j_call: TRBJ1-3
d_call: -
cdr3_aa: CASKLGAGQSGNTIYF
cdr3_nt: TGTGCCAGCAAACTGGGGGCCGGACAGTCTGGAAACACCATATATTTT

v_call: TRBV14
clone_size: few
j_call: TRBJ2-1
d_call: TRBD2
cdr3_aa: CASSQGLAGPSSYNEQFF
cdr3_nt: TGTGCCAGCAGCCAAGGACTAGCGGGACCTAGCTCCTACAATGAGCAGTTCTTC

v_call: TRBV20-1
clone_size: few
j_call: TRBJ1-5
d_call: -
cdr3_aa: CSARAHREVADNQPQHF
cdr3_nt: TGCAGTGCTAGAGCCCACAGGGAGGTGGCGGACAATCAGCCCCAGCATTTT

v_call: TRBV5-4
clone_size: -
j_call: TRBJ1-1
d_call: TRBD1
cdr3_aa: CASSLTGDLDTEAFF
cdr3_nt: TGTGCCAGCAGCCTGACAGGGGACCTCGACACTGAAGCTTTCTTT

v_call: TRBV7-2
clone_size: many
j_call: TRBJ2-5
d_call: TRBD2
cdr3_aa: CASSSGLAETQYF
cdr3_nt: TGTGCCAGCAGCTCGGGACTAGCGGAGACCCAGTACTTC

v_call: TRBV7-6
clone_size: once
j_call: TRBJ2-7
d_call: TRBD2
cdr3_aa: CASSFGGLATEQYF
cdr3_nt: TGTGCCAGCAGCTTTGGGGGACTAGCGACTGAGCAGTACTTC

v_call: TRBV4-1
clone_size: -
j_call: TRBJ2-3
d_call: -
cdr3_aa: CASSQARGEQYF
cdr3_nt: TGCGCCAGCAGCCAAGCCCGAGGGGAGCAGTATTTT

v_call: TRBV11-3
clone_size: -
j_call: TRBJ2-1
d_call: -
cdr3_aa: CARNPRGRSYNEQFF
cdr3_nt: TGTGCCAGGAATCCTCGGGGAAGGTCCTACAATGAGCAGTTCTTC

v_call: TRBV7-6
clone_size: -
j_call: TRBJ1-1
d_call: -
cdr3_aa: CASSLGIGENTEAFF
cdr3_nt: TGTGCCAGCAGCTTAGGTATCGGTGAGAACACTGAAGCTTTCTTT

v_call: TRBV19
clone_size: few
j_call: TRBJ2-1
d_call: -
cdr3_aa: CASSIGGLPYNEQFF
cdr3_nt: TGTGCCAGTAGTATAGGAGGGCTCCCCTACAATGAGCAGTTCTTC

v_call: TRBV2
clone_size: few
j_call: TRBJ1-4
d_call: -
cdr3_aa: CASYRGSRVEKLFF
cdr3_nt: TGTGCCAGCTACCGGGGGTCCAGAGTTGAAAAACTGTTTTTT

v_call: TRBV12-3/TRBV12-4
clone_size: -
j_call: TRBJ2-7
d_call: -
cdr3_aa: CASSIRGSEQYF
cdr3_nt: TGTGCCAGCAGCATTAGGGGTTCCGAGCAGTACTTC

v_call: TRBV27
clone_size: -
j_call: TRBJ1-6
d_call: -
cdr3_aa: CASSSSRRGSPLHF
cdr3_nt: TGTGCCAGCAGTTCCTCGCGGAGAGGTTCACCCCTCCACTTT

v_call: TRBV12-3/TRBV12-4
clone_size: few
j_call: TRBJ1-2
d_call: -
cdr3_aa: CATTGTRNADGYTF
cdr3_nt: TGTGCGACGACCGGGACACGGAATGCGGATGGCTACACCTTC

v_call: TRBV7-8
clone_size: -
j_call: TRBJ2-5
d_call: -
cdr3_aa: CASSLVGGGASETQYF
cdr3_nt: TGTGCCAGCAGCTTAGTAGGTGGGGGGGCCAGTGAGACCCAGTACTTC

v_call: TRBV20-1
clone_size: -
j_call: TRBJ2-5
d_call: -
cdr3_aa: CSTLGGAETQYF
cdr3_nt: TGCAGTACACTTGGGGGGGCGGAGACCCAGTACTTC

v_call: TRBV29-1
clone_size: many
j_call: TRBJ1-3
d_call: TRBD1
cdr3_aa: CSARGMGSSGNTIYF
cdr3_nt: TGCAGCGCCAGGGGGATGGGGAGCTCTGGAAACACCATATATTTT

v_call: TRBV6-2/TRBV6-3
clone_size: -
j_call: TRBJ1-1
d_call: -
cdr3_aa: CASSPPQLHTEAFF
cdr3_nt: TGTGCCAGCAGCCCCCCTCAGCTACACACTGAAGCTTTCTTT

v_call: TRBV7-2
clone_size: -
j_call: TRBJ2-1
d_call: -
cdr3_aa: CASSSSPGEQFF
cdr3_nt: TGTGCCAGCAGCTCATCGCCGGGGGAGCAGTTCTTC

v_call: TRBV5-6
clone_size: -
j_call: TRBJ1-2
d_call: -
cdr3_aa: CASSLKSYGYTF
cdr3_nt: TGTGCCAGCAGCTTAAAGAGCTATGGCTACACCTTC

v_call: TRBV12-2
clone_size: few
j_call: TRBJ2-5
d_call: -
cdr3_aa: CASRFRRRTEETQYF
cdr3_nt: TGTGCAAGTCGCTTTAGGCGGCGGACAGAAGAGACCCAGTACTTC

v_call: TRBV27
clone_size: many
j_call: TRBJ2-7
d_call: TRBD1
cdr3_aa: CASSLVVGQGGKSEQYF
cdr3_nt: TGTGCCAGCAGTTTAGTTGTGGGACAGGGGGGTAAAAGCGAGCAGTACTTC

v_call: TRBV5-1
clone_size: few
j_call: TRBJ1-1
d_call: -
cdr3_aa: CASSRIGGAGDTEAFF
cdr3_nt: TGCGCCAGCAGCCGCATCGGGGGTGCAGGGGACACTGAAGCTTTCTTT

v_call: TRBV7-6
clone_size: many
j_call: TRBJ1-1
d_call: TRBD1
cdr3_aa: CASSPRQGGIGPNTEAFF
cdr3_nt: TGTGCCAGCAGCCCCCGACAGGGGGGGATTGGCCCTAACACTGAAGCTTTCTTT

v_call: TRBV7-7
clone_size: many
j_call: TRBJ2-6
d_call: -
cdr3_aa: CASSPGRTGANVLTF
cdr3_nt: TGTGCTAGCAGCCCGGGTCGCACTGGGGCCAACGTCCTGACTTTC

v_call: TRBV18
clone_size: -
j_call: TRBJ2-5
d_call: -
cdr3_aa: CASSPHSGAGETQYF
cdr3_nt: TGTGCCAGCTCACCGCATAGTGGGGCTGGAGAGACCCAGTACTTC

v_call: TRBV29-1
clone_size: few
j_call: TRBJ1-1
d_call: TRBD1
cdr3_aa: CSAAQGLNTEAFF
cdr3_nt: TGCAGCGCTGCACAGGGGCTGAACACTGAAGCTTTCTTT

v_call: TRBV9
clone_size: few
j_call: TRBJ2-3
d_call: TRBD2
cdr3_aa: CASSQSLAGVPDTQYF
cdr3_nt: TGTGCCAGCAGCCAGTCACTAGCGGGAGTTCCAGATACGCAGTATTTT

v_call: TRBV29-1
clone_size: few
j_call: TRBJ2-2
d_call: TRBD2
cdr3_aa: CSVAREAGGLFF
cdr3_nt: TGCAGCGTTGCGCGGGAGGCCGGCGGGCTGTTTTTT

v_call: TRBV7-9
clone_size: few
j_call: TRBJ2-1
d_call: TRBD2
cdr3_aa: CASSLGASGIEQFF
cdr3_nt: TGTGCCAGCAGCTTAGGGGCTAGCGGGATTGAGCAGTTCTTC

v_call: TRBV24-1
clone_size: -
j_call: TRBJ2-1
d_call: TRBD1
cdr3_aa: CATSEQGGLYNEQFF
cdr3_nt: TGTGCCACCAGTGAACAGGGGGGCCTCTACAATGAGCAGTTCTTC

v_call: TRBV2
clone_size: -
j_call: TRBJ1-5
d_call: TRBD1
cdr3_aa: CASILNRGRNQPQHF
cdr3_nt: TGTGCCAGCATTCTTAACAGGGGGCGTAATCAGCCCCAGCATTTT

v_call: TRBV20-1
clone_size: few
j_call: TRBJ2-1
d_call: TRBD2
cdr3_aa: CSARGLAGGYNEQFF
cdr3_nt: TGCAGTGCTAGAGGACTAGCGGGAGGATACAATGAGCAGTTCTTC

v_call: TRBV30
clone_size: many
j_call: TRBJ2-5
d_call: -
cdr3_aa: CAWSGDYTYQETQYF
cdr3_nt: TGTGCCTGGAGTGGCGACTACACCTACCAAGAGACCCAGTACTTC

v_call: TRBV5-1
clone_size: -
j_call: TRBJ1-2
d_call: -
cdr3_aa: CASSLSEGDGYTF
cdr3_nt: TGCGCCAGCAGCCTCTCCGAAGGGGACGGCTACACCTTC

v_call: TRBV25-1
clone_size: few
j_call: TRBJ1-2
d_call: -
cdr3_aa: CASSDVVAGNNYGYTF
cdr3_nt: TGTGCCAGCAGTGACGTGGTTGCAGGGAACAACTATGGCTACACCTTC

v_call: TRBV15
clone_size: few
j_call: TRBJ2-2
d_call: -
cdr3_aa: CATSRGSGTPSGTGELFF
cdr3_nt: TGTGCCACCAGCAGAGGTTCCGGGACTCCCTCGGGCACCGGGGAGCTGTTTTTT

v_call: TRBV9
clone_size: -
j_call: TRBJ2-1
d_call: -
cdr3_aa: CASSGQASGWLDEQFF
cdr3_nt: TGTGCCAGCAGCGGACAGGCGTCAGGGTGGTTAGATGAGCAGTTCTTC

v_call: TRBV20-1
clone_size: few
j_call: TRBJ2-2
d_call: TRBD2
cdr3_aa: CSARLAGRTGELFF
cdr3_nt: TGCAGTGCTAGACTAGCGGGGAGGACCGGGGAGCTGTTTTTT

v_call: TRBV15
clone_size: -
j_call: TRBJ1-1
d_call: -
cdr3_aa: CATSRVNRGANTEAFF
cdr3_nt: TGTGCCACCAGCAGAGTAAATAGGGGCGCGAACACTGAAGCTTTCTTT

v_call: TRBV20-1
clone_size: -
j_call: TRBJ2-1
d_call: TRBD1
cdr3_aa: CSARGQLDNEQFF
cdr3_nt: TGCAGTGCTAGGGGACAGTTGGACAATGAGCAGTTCTTC

v_call: TRBV2
clone_size: few
j_call: TRBJ1-1
d_call: -
cdr3_aa: CASVPGRSEAFF
cdr3_nt: TGTGCCAGCGTGCCCGGACGGTCTGAAGCTTTCTTT

v_call: TRBV5-5
clone_size: few
j_call: TRBJ2-1
d_call: -
cdr3_aa: CASSSPQADPWNEQFF
cdr3_nt: TGTGCCAGCAGCTCGCCACAAGCGGACCCTTGGAATGAGCAGTTCTTC

v_call: TRBV12-3/TRBV12-4
clone_size: few
j_call: TRBJ1-6
d_call: -
cdr3_aa: CASSWGGWANSPLHF
cdr3_nt: TGTGCCAGCAGTTGGGGGGGGTGGGCTAATTCACCCCTCCACTTT

v_call: TRBV30
clone_size: -
j_call: TRBJ2-7
d_call: TRBD2
cdr3_aa: CACILAGQRHEQYF
cdr3_nt: TGTGCGTGTATACTAGCGGGACAAAGGCACGAGCAGTACTTC

v_call: TRBV5-1
clone_size: -
j_call: TRBJ1-6
d_call: -
cdr3_aa: CASSLDGGFGSPLHF
cdr3_nt: TGCGCCAGCAGCTTGGACGGGGGGTTCGGTTCACCCCTCCACTTT

v_call: TRBV4-1
clone_size: -
j_call: TRBJ2-4
d_call: TRBD1
cdr3_aa: CASSQGQGVAKNIQYF
cdr3_nt: TGCGCCAGCAGCCAGGGACAGGGTGTAGCCAAAAACATTCAGTACTTC

v_call: TRBV18
clone_size: -
j_call: TRBJ2-5
d_call: -
cdr3_aa: CASSPAGLRQAETQYF
cdr3_nt: TGTGCCAGCTCACCAGCGGGTCTACGCCAGGCGGAGACCCAGTACTTC

v_call: TRBV12-3/TRBV12-4
clone_size: few
j_call: TRBJ2-3
d_call: TRBD2
cdr3_aa: CASSLGPAGGSTDTQYF
cdr3_nt: TGTGCCAGCAGTTTAGGTCCAGCGGGGGGGAGCACAGATACGCAGTATTTT

v_call: TRBV12-3/TRBV12-4
clone_size: -
j_call: TRBJ2-3
d_call: TRBD2
cdr3_aa: CASSLRLAGVTDTQYF
cdr3_nt: TGTGCCAGCAGTTTAAGGCTAGCGGGGGTCACAGATACGCAGTATTTT

v_call: TRBV9
clone_size: -
j_call: TRBJ1-2
d_call: -
cdr3_aa: CASSVRGTGRNGYTF
cdr3_nt: TGTGCCAGCAGCGTCCGCGGCACAGGGAGGAATGGCTACACCTTC

v_call: TRBV20-1
clone_size: few
j_call: TRBJ1-2
d_call: -
cdr3_aa: CSARLQGRDGGYTF
cdr3_nt: TGCAGTGCTAGACTGCAGGGTAGGGACGGTGGCTACACCTTC

v_call: TRBV5-5
clone_size: few
j_call: TRBJ2-1
d_call: TRBD2
cdr3_aa: CASSLGASGSSNEQFF
cdr3_nt: TGTGCCAGCAGCTTGGGAGCTAGCGGGAGTTCTAATGAGCAGTTCTTC

v_call: TRBV7-9
clone_size: few
j_call: TRBJ2-4
d_call: TRBD2
cdr3_aa: CASSLSGKTSGRREAKNIQYF
cdr3_nt: TGTGCCAGCAGCTTATCGGGGAAAACTAGCGGGAGAAGGGAAGCCAAAAACATTCAGTACTTC

v_call: TRBV9
clone_size: few
j_call: TRBJ2-7
d_call: TRBD1
cdr3_aa: CASSVGGGQGSYEQYF
cdr3_nt: TGTGCCAGCAGCGTCGGTGGGGGACAGGGATCCTACGAGCAGTACTTC

v_call: TRBV19
clone_size: -
j_call: TRBJ2-5
d_call: -
cdr3_aa: CASSIPGSATQYF
cdr3_nt: TGTGCCAGTAGTATTCCAGGGTCGGCGACCCAGTACTTC

v_call: TRBV18
clone_size: -
j_call: TRBJ2-1
d_call: -
cdr3_aa: CASPPGGAGVYNEQFF
cdr3_nt: TGTGCCAGCCCACCAGGGGGAGCGGGAGTCTACAATGAGCAGTTCTTC

v_call: TRBV20-1
clone_size: few
j_call: TRBJ2-7
d_call: TRBD2
cdr3_aa: CSARGVSSGRSYEQYF
cdr3_nt: TGCAGTGCTAGAGGAGTTTCCAGCGGGAGATCCTACGAGCAGTACTTC

v_call: TRBV4-1
clone_size: many
j_call: TRBJ2-5
d_call: -
cdr3_aa: CASSQDTGRQETQYF
cdr3_nt: TGCGCCAGCAGCCAAGATACGGGGCGGCAAGAGACCCAGTACTTC

v_call: TRBV9
clone_size: -
j_call: TRBJ2-2
d_call: TRBD1
cdr3_aa: CASSAQTGDGTGELFF
cdr3_nt: TGTGCCAGCAGCGCCCAGACAGGGGACGGCACCGGGGAGCTGTTTTTT